This T cell receptor beta chain comes out of a study of T cells in Graves' hyperthyroidism and ophthalmopathy (dated 2019 in TCRdb). Study-wide context: Peripheral blood was sampled at the time of initial diagnosis, prior to any treatment. To identify TCR V-J signatures that set the groups apart, the researchers used a discovery cohort of 90 to 100 patients, made up of around 42 with Graves' ophthalmopathy and 55 to 65 with stable Graves' hyperthyroidism. Whether ophthalmopathy could be predicted prospectively was tested in an independent validation cohort made up of under 20 hyperthyroidism patients plus 17 patients who later progressed to ophthalmopathy. For training and testing, the 80 to 100 patients in the discovery cohort were randomly divided in a 7:3 ratio. In about 6 Graves' hyperthyroidism patients, the study also compared T-cell repertoires from thyroid tissue with T-cell repertoires from blood. After blood sampling, hyperthyroidism patients were treated with methimazole at a starting dose of 30 mg daily, and ophthalmopathy patients were treated with high-dose intravenous methylprednisolone. TCR Vbeta CDR3 sequencing of 120 to 150 peripheral blood samples (fewer than 45 ophthalmopathy, 75 hyperthyroidism and some 17 progressor patients) is reported in the paper. What the study reported, not specific to this receptor: Sample size was not statistically predetermined, and blinding of investigators to group allocation was not performed. Most expanded thyroid clonotypes (frequency above 0.001) were also detected in blood, a finding suggesting that blood repertoires may reflect thyroid immune responses. A 13 V-J signature model separated ophthalmopathy from stable hyperthyroidism, with 87.88% sensitivity and just under 84% specificity in cross-validation and 80%/75% in testing. In validation, the model predicted progression to ophthalmopathy a median of roughly 6.5 months before onset, with approximately 71% sensitivity and roughly 77% specificity.

V sheds 6 bases and J sheds 4 bases, leaving 21 bases between their ends. Counted from cysteine to phenylalanine, this CDR3 has 15 amino acids. Only the CDR3 DNA is retained, 45 bases long and in frame from the first base. CDR1 and CDR2, per the germline V gene (reference sequence), are DFQATT and SNEGSKA. This clonotype occurred a few times. Its antigen is not yet known. Per-base qualities were not stored, and no clone one base away is much larger. The hyperthyroidism patients were between 18 and 65 years old and newly diagnosed, with a disease duration of less than 2 months. Exclusion was applied to patients with uncontrolled infections, other autoimmune diseases, pregnancy or lactation. Diagnoses were established on the basis of clinical symptoms, serum thyroxine and TRAb, thyroid ultrasound, and orbital computed tomography. Blood from progressor patients was collected at the time of first diagnosis with hyperthyroidism, before any ophthalmopathy symptoms had appeared. Ficoll-Paque density gradient centrifugation was used to isolate PBMCs from approximately 10 ml of fresh peripheral blood. Progressor patients were defined as those initially diagnosed with Graves' hyperthyroidism in whom ophthalmopathy developed during follow-up. Total RNA was extracted with Trizol reagent, and quality was checked on an Agilent 2100 Bioanalyzer.

Amplification of TCR beta CDR3 regions was carried out from RNA transcripts. For the first round of RT-PCR on the TCR CDR3, the HTBI primer set was used together with the Qiagen OneStep RT-PCR kit. The libraries were constructed in a second round of multiplex PCR and then size-selected and purified. The libraries were sequenced on an Illumina HiSeq2000 using paired-end 100 bp reads. Turning to the authors' computational methods: SOAPnuke was used to process the raw data, removing reads that contained adapters or uncalled bases, had a mean Phred below 15, or lacked an exact match to the constant primer or identifier. High-quality paired reads were merged using COPE v1.2.5, and each unique nucleotide sequence was defined as a clonotype. Clonotypes were aligned to IMGT TRBV, TRBD and TRBJ reference segments using MiTCR v1.1. Only V-J combinations with frequency above 0.0001, covering roughly 99% of repertoires, were analysed. The TCS score was defined as the ratio of F50 (clonal expansion) to E x V (chaos), calculated using BLOSUM62-based TCRdist between CDR3 peptides within each V-J. Welch's t-statistics and random forest reduced around 510 V-J features to 10 to 15, which were used in a naive Bayes classifier (R e1071). The raw public data were reprocessed by TCRdb itself: fastp quality trimming at Q25, MiXCR clonotype calling, in-frame beta chains only. Each CDR3 protein appears once, grouped with its most common genes and DNA. The V and J calls were determined by TCRdb, not by the authors. The table for this sample lists almost 600,000 distinct CDR3 sequences; approximately 15% of them were counted only once. 5.5% to 7.5% of the sample lies in the top ten.

The receptor was isolated from a woman in her thirties with Graves' hyperthyroidism that later progressed to Graves' ophthalmopathy. The rearrangement combines TRBV20-1 with TRBJ1-1; TRBD1 could be the D gene, as 5 bases match. Sequencing was done on a sample of blood. The DNA sequence is as follows: TGCAGTGCGCCACCGACAGTTTTGGGGCGCACTGAAGCTTTCTTT. Protein translation: CSAPPTVLGRTEAFF.